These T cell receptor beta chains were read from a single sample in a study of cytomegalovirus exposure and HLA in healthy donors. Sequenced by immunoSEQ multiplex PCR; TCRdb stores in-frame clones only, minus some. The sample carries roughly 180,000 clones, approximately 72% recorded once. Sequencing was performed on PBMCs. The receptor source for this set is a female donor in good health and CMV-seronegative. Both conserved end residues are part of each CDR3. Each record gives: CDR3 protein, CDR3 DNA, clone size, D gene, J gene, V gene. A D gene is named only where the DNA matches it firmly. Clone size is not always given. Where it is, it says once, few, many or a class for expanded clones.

cdr3_aa: CASSLRTGGRNEQFF; cdr3_nt: TGTGCCAGCAGCCTCCGGACAGGGGGAAGGAATGAGCAGTTCTTC; clone_size: -; d_call: TRBD1; j_call: TRBJ2-1; v_call: TRBV28
cdr3_aa: CASSLRQGDVWGYTF; cdr3_nt: TGCGCCAGCAGCTTAAGGCAGGGGGACGTCTGGGGCTACACCTTC; clone_size: -; d_call: TRBD1; j_call: TRBJ1-2; v_call: TRBV5-1
cdr3_aa: CASSFMFQRAGATQYF; cdr3_nt: TGTGCCAGCAGCTTCATGTTCCAACGGGCGGGCGCTACGCAGTATTTT; clone_size: -; d_call: -; j_call: TRBJ2-3; v_call: TRBV7-2
cdr3_aa: CASSQEYSREKLFF; cdr3_nt: TGCGCCAGCAGCCAAGAGTACAGTCGGGAAAAACTGTTTTTT; clone_size: -; d_call: -; j_call: TRBJ1-4; v_call: TRBV4-3
cdr3_aa: CASSPPGGTGYEQYF; cdr3_nt: TGTGCCAGCTCACCACCAGGGGGTACTGGCTACGAGCAGTACTTC; clone_size: -; d_call: -; j_call: TRBJ2-7; v_call: TRBV18
cdr3_aa: CASSPGQKGQETQYF; cdr3_nt: TGTGCCAGCTCACCCGGACAGAAGGGCCAAGAGACCCAGTACTTC; clone_size: -; d_call: -; j_call: TRBJ2-5; v_call: TRBV18
cdr3_aa: CASRAGTGARDTQYF; cdr3_nt: TGTGCCAGCAGGGCCGGGACAGGGGCCCGAGATACGCAGTATTTT; clone_size: -; d_call: TRBD1; j_call: TRBJ2-3; v_call: TRBV7-3
cdr3_aa: CASSPAGSGYNEQFF; cdr3_nt: TGTGCCAGCAGCCCCGCCGGGTCGGGCTACAATGAGCAGTTCTTC; clone_size: once; d_call: -; j_call: TRBJ2-1; v_call: TRBV6-1
cdr3_aa: CASSLTSGGQETQYF; cdr3_nt: TGTGCCAGCAGCTTAACTAGCGGGGGTCAAGAGACCCAGTACTTC; clone_size: -; d_call: TRBD2; j_call: TRBJ2-5; v_call: TRBV7-6
cdr3_aa: CASSLLPATGLGSHSPLHF; cdr3_nt: TGTGCCAGCAGCTTGCTGCCTGCGACAGGCCTCGGGTCCCATTCACCCCTCCACTTT; clone_size: -; d_call: -; j_call: TRBJ1-6; v_call: TRBV5-4
cdr3_aa: CASSADRGPYEQYF; cdr3_nt: TGTGCCAGCAGCGCGGACAGGGGACCCTACGAGCAGTACTTC; clone_size: -; d_call: TRBD1; j_call: TRBJ2-7; v_call: TRBV7-6
cdr3_aa: CASSPTGNTGELFF; cdr3_nt: TGTGCCAGCTCACCGACAGGAAACACCGGGGAGCTGTTTTTT; clone_size: -; d_call: -; j_call: TRBJ2-2; v_call: TRBV18
cdr3_aa: CATSVTSLRTDTQYF; cdr3_nt: TGTGCCACCAGCGTAACTAGCCTACGCACAGATACGCAGTATTTT; clone_size: few; d_call: -; j_call: TRBJ2-3; v_call: TRBV15
cdr3_aa: CASSERDRARSGANVLTF; cdr3_nt: TGTGCCAGCAGTGAAAGGGACAGGGCCCGCTCTGGGGCCAACGTCCTGACTTTC; clone_size: -; d_call: TRBD1; j_call: TRBJ2-6; v_call: TRBV6-1
cdr3_aa: CASSGPQAEETQYF; cdr3_nt: TGTGCCAGCAGCGGCCCACAGGCGGAGGAGACCCAGTACTTC; clone_size: once; d_call: -; j_call: TRBJ2-5; v_call: TRBV9
cdr3_aa: CASSVVPGDTDTQYF; cdr3_nt: TGTGCCAGCAGTGTCGTTCCAGGGGACACAGATACGCAGTATTTT; clone_size: -; d_call: -; j_call: TRBJ2-3; v_call: TRBV2
cdr3_aa: CASSQPARGYTEAFF; cdr3_nt: TGCGCCAGCAGCCAACCGGCCCGGGGGTACACTGAAGCTTTCTTT; clone_size: -; d_call: -; j_call: TRBJ1-1; v_call: TRBV4-1
cdr3_aa: CASSRSPPSPSSGGLGNQPQHF; cdr3_nt: TGCGCCAGCAGCCGCAGTCCCCCTTCCCCCAGCTCCGGAGGTCTGGGTAATCAGCCCCAGCATTTT; clone_size: -; d_call: -; j_call: TRBJ1-5; v_call: TRBV4-1
cdr3_aa: CASPTGNTEAFF; cdr3_nt: TGTGCCAGCCCGACAGGGAACACTGAAGCTTTCTTT; clone_size: -; d_call: -; j_call: TRBJ1-1; v_call: TRBV19
cdr3_aa: CAGQGREYGYTF; cdr3_nt: TGTGCCGGTCAGGGGAGGGAATATGGCTACACCTTC; clone_size: -; d_call: -; j_call: TRBJ1-2; v_call: TRBV2
cdr3_aa: CASSKTTGYGYTF; cdr3_nt: TGTGCCAGCAGTAAAACGACAGGGTATGGCTACACCTTC; clone_size: few; d_call: TRBD1; j_call: TRBJ1-2; v_call: TRBV6-4
cdr3_aa: CASSTRTGLAGDISYNEQFF; cdr3_nt: TGCGCCAGCAGCACACGGACAGGACTAGCGGGGGACATCTCCTACAATGAGCAGTTCTTC; clone_size: -; d_call: TRBD2; j_call: TRBJ2-1; v_call: TRBV4-3
cdr3_aa: CASSPTPDRADYGYTF; cdr3_nt: TGTGCCAGCAGCCCCACCCCGGACAGGGCTGATTATGGCTACACCTTC; clone_size: few; d_call: TRBD1; j_call: TRBJ1-2; v_call: TRBV7-2
cdr3_aa: CASSLAGTGGPYEQYF; cdr3_nt: TGTGCCAGCAGTTTGGCCGGGACAGGGGGCCCCTACGAGCAGTACTTC; clone_size: -; d_call: TRBD1; j_call: TRBJ2-7; v_call: TRBV28
cdr3_aa: CASSFRGSGGATSTDTQYF; cdr3_nt: TGTGCCAGCAGCTTTCGCGGTTCGGGGGGAGCTACCTCCACAGATACGCAGTATTTT; clone_size: -; d_call: TRBD2; j_call: TRBJ2-3; v_call: TRBV5-8
cdr3_aa: CASANRLSSGNTIYF; cdr3_nt: TGTGCCAGTGCTAACAGGCTAAGCTCTGGAAACACCATATATTTT; clone_size: -; d_call: -; j_call: TRBJ1-3; v_call: TRBV19
cdr3_aa: CASSDSDRGPGYNEQFF; cdr3_nt: TGTGCCAGCAGTGACTCGGACAGGGGGCCCGGCTACAATGAGCAGTTCTTC; clone_size: -; d_call: TRBD1; j_call: TRBJ2-1; v_call: TRBV6-4
cdr3_aa: CASSLDYGTGDQGEQFF; cdr3_nt: TGTGCTAGCAGCTTAGATTACGGGACAGGGGATCAGGGTGAGCAGTTCTTC; clone_size: once; d_call: TRBD1; j_call: TRBJ2-1; v_call: TRBV7-7
cdr3_aa: CASRAQGSSYNSPLHF; cdr3_nt: TGTGCCAGCAGAGCACAGGGGAGCTCCTATAATTCACCCCTCCACTTT; clone_size: -; d_call: TRBD1; j_call: TRBJ1-6; v_call: TRBV2
cdr3_aa: CASSLTSGNSYEQYF; cdr3_nt: TGTGCCAGCAGTTTAACTAGCGGGAACTCCTACGAGCAGTACTTC; clone_size: few; d_call: TRBD2; j_call: TRBJ2-7; v_call: TRBV27
cdr3_aa: CASSEMAGGPYEQYF; cdr3_nt: TGTGCCAGCAGTGAAATGGCGGGAGGGCCCTACGAGCAGTACTTC; clone_size: medium-sized; d_call: TRBD2; j_call: TRBJ2-7; v_call: TRBV2
cdr3_aa: CASSRDRGEAQHF; cdr3_nt: TGTGCCAGCTCACGAGACAGGGGTGAGGCCCAGCATTTT; clone_size: -; d_call: TRBD1; j_call: TRBJ1-5; v_call: TRBV18